This T cell receptor beta chain was captured in a study of T cell repertoires in aging, cancer and after chemotherapy (dated by TCRdb to about 2019). About the study as a whole: Donors were distributed across six age groups ranging from 30 or younger to 70 or older, with at least three individuals included per group. TCR repertoires from healthy donor controls were recorded over periods of several months to years and showed clear clonal overlap between repeated samplings. The complete dataset included approximately 10 million TCR reads. The study profiled peripheral blood TCR beta repertoires from healthy donors and cancer patients to examine immunoaging and T cell reconstitution after chemotherapy. The cohort comprised 218 cancer patients, approximately 90 with hematological and approximately 120 with solid cancers, plus 95 healthy donors as a reference group. Broader findings and caveats from the paper: Untreated patients with hematological or solid cancers showed significantly lower blood TCR diversity and higher clonality than age-matched healthy donors. Declining TCR diversity with age in healthy donors was mainly explained by loss of richness; in cancer patients, loss of evenness also contributed. Median generation probability increased over the chemotherapy interval in both cancer cohorts, suggesting repertoire reconstitution through rebound thymic output. It was noted by the authors that conclusions about immunological memory after chemotherapy cannot be drawn from the repertoire data.

TCR beta rearrangements were amplified from genomic DNA extracted from peripheral blood rather than from sorted cells or RNA. About this clonotype: Which antigen it targets is not known. Base quality data are lacking; no much larger clone is found one base away.

In the germline V gene (reference sequence), CDR1 corresponds to GTSNPN and CDR2 to SVGIG. V is pared back by 1 base and J by 11 bases, with 17 bases lying between the germline termini. Its CDR3 holds 13 amino acids, cysteine through phenylalanine. Kept here is only the CDR3 DNA, which spans 39 bases and is read in frame from base 1. Rearranged TRB sequences spanning V, D and J segments were amplified by multiplex touch-down PCR using a mixed TRB-A/B primer pool. Two consecutive PCR reactions with Phusion HS II polymerase added Illumina adapters and sample indices to the amplicons. Amplicons were gel-purified using the NucleoSpin Gel and PCR Clean-up kit and were subsequently checked with Qubit and an Agilent 2100 Bioanalyzer. Libraries were sequenced on an Illumina MiSeq using 600-cycle, single-indexed, paired-end runs. The authors' analysis ran thus. TRB sequences were processed with MiXCR versions 2.12 and 3.0.5. Each unique CDR3 nucleotide sequence was treated as one clone, and only productive sequences with two or more reads were kept. The repertoire metrics were Shannon diversity, evenness, clonality (calculated as one minus evenness), and diversity profiles parameterized by alpha from 0 to 5. The IGoR algorithm was used to compute generation probabilities of clones in paired pre- and post-chemotherapy samples. The raw public reads went through TCRdb reprocessing: fastp at Q25, MiXCR clone calling, in-frame beta chains kept. When rows share a CDR3 protein, they turn into one entry using the most common DNA and genes. The V and J calls and clone size come from TCRdb's table, not from the authors' own analysis. The sample table holds around 5,300 distinct CDR3 sequences, of which around 26% were seen once. Roughly 7.4% of the sample lies in the top ten.

Sample: blood. The receptor comes from a human donor in good health. The V and J genes are TRBV30 and TRBJ1-2; the D gene remains uncertain. In nucleotide form, the sequence is TGTGCCTGGAGTGGGCAGACATTCTCTATATACACCTTC. This is translated as CAWSGQTFSIYTF.